This T cell receptor (beta chain) was sequenced during a study of OX40 agonist ivuxolimab in advanced cancers. Patients were ruled out by autoimmune disease history or systemic immunosuppression. Here immunoSEQ multiplex PCR was the method, and the copy in TCRdb shows in-frame clones only, minus some. The sample lists some 87,000 clones, around 91% occurring once. Germline CDR1 reads SNHLY; CDR2 reads FYNNEI. J gave up 2 bases and V 5 bases, and 4 bases lay outside the gene matches. The CDR3 is 15 residues long. The sequence was collected from an adult with an advanced solid tumor such as melanoma, head and neck, liver or kidney cancer. This rearrangement joins TRBV2 to TRBJ2-5; 11 bases align to TRBD1. Specimen: CD4+ or CD8+ T cells sorted from blood, collected in a trial of the OX40 agonist ivuxolimab. The CDR3 region is CASSRDRGEQETQYF. The CDR3 nucleotides are TGTGCCAGCAGTCGGGACAGGGGGGAGCAAGAGACCCAGTACTTC. The full variable domain, with the rest looked up from reference TRBV2 and TRBJ2-5, is EPEVTQTPSHQVTQMGQEVILRCVPISNHLYFYWYRQILGQKVEFLVSFYNNEISEKSEIFDDQFSVERPDGSNFTLKIRSTKLEDSAMYFCASSRDRGEQETQYFGPGTRLLVL.